Following are 28 T cell receptor beta chains from one sample sequenced in a study of blood T cell repertoires in COVID-19. Sequencing was performed with immunoSEQ multiplex PCR; in TCRdb, only in-frame clones are kept and a portion is missing. The sample has some 200,000 clones; less than 90% are singletons. Sequencing was performed on peripheral blood. The receptors originated from a woman at least 80 years old with active or convalescent COVID-19.

The rearrangement joins TRBV10-3 to TRBJ2-7; 9 bases line up with TRBD1. V lost 6 bases and J lost 5; bases outside the gene matches: 5. The CDR3 sequence is 13 residues long. In germline, CDR1 is ENHRY, CDR2 SYGVKD. CDR3 DNA sequence: TGTGCCATCAGGGGACAGGGTGGCGACGAGCAGTACTTC. Translation gives CAIRGQGGDEQYF.

This clone was found once. This chain uses TRBV5-6 with TRBJ1-2; D remains ambiguous. Per the germline V gene, CDR1 is SGHDT and CDR2 is YYEEEE. The ends were cut back, 2 bases at V and 8 bases at J, with 7 bases in the middle. The CDR3 runs 11 residues. The chain's CDR3 is CASSFELGYTF. In DNA form, the CDR3 reads TGTGCCAGCAGCTTTGAGCTCGGCTACACCTTC.

This clone was detected once. The chain links TRBV7-3 to TRBJ1-6, with 9 bases matching TRBD1. From germline, CDR1 is SGHTA and CDR2 FQGTGA. CDR3 size: 13 residues. V shed 5 bases and J 10 bases; nucleotides not matched to a gene: 3. CDR3: CASSDTGGSPLHF. The CDR3 nucleotides read TGTGCCAGCAGCGATACAGGGGGCTCACCCCTCCACTTT.

J is TRBJ2-7 and V is TRBV3-1 (or the pseudogene TRBV3-2); D gene ambiguous. The CDR3 runs 13 residues. Germline CDR1 is LGHDT and CDR2 is YNNKEL (reference sequence). V dropped 1 base and J dropped 7 bases, with 11 bases sitting between them. The CDR3 spells CASSQGAGLEQYF. In DNA form, the CDR3 reads TGTGCCAGCAGCCAAGGGGCCGGCTTGGAGCAGTACTTC.

The chain recombines TRBV18 with TRBJ1-1; D possibly corresponds to TRBD1 (5 bases). CDR1 and CDR2 from the germline V gene are KGHSH and LQKENI. The CDR3 totals 13 residues. Trimming pared 1 base from V and 6 bases from J, leaving 9 bases between. The CDR3 DNA reads TGTGCCAGCTCACCACGGGTGACAGCTGAAGCTTTCTTT. Translating it yields CASSPRVTAEAFF. Based on the CDR3 plus reference TRBV18 and TRBJ1-1, the full variable domain is NAGVMQNPRHLVRRRGQEARLRCSPMKGHSHVYWYRQLPEEGLKFMVYLQKENIIDESGMPKERFSAEFPKEGPSILRIQQVVRGDSAAYFCASSPRVTAEAFFGQGTRLTVV.

The chain recombines TRBV30 with TRBJ2-1; 10 bases line up with TRBD2. Germline CDR1 is GTSNPN and CDR2 is SVGIG (reference sequence). The CDR3 covers 13 residues. The junction had 6 bases not matched to a gene; V was cut back by 4 bases and J by 9 bases. The CDR3 DNA follows: TGTGCCTGGACTCTAGCGGGAGAGGCTGAGCAGTTCTTC. Amino acids: CAWTLAGEAEQFF. The full variable domain, in which reference TRBV30 and TRBJ2-1 provide the parts outside the CDR3, is SQTIHQWPATLVQPVGSPLSLECTVEGTSNPNLYWYRQAAGRGLQLLFYSVGIGQISSEVPQNLSASRPQDRQFILSSKKLLLSDSGFYLCAWTLAGEAEQFFGPGTRLTVL.

The genes are TRBV24-1 and TRBJ2-3; D may be TRBD2 (7 bases). The germline V gene has CDR1 KGHDR and CDR2 SFDVKD. Between the trimmed V and J ends, which lost 4 bases and 1 base, there was a span of 26 bases. The CDR3 covers 20 residues. The CDR3 DNA is TGTGCCACCAGTGACCCCCTGGGGGGGGCAATGGCCTCGGGCACAGATACGCAGTATTTT. Translated: CATSDPLGGAMASGTDTQYF.

The chain employs TRBV19 and TRBJ2-5; TRBD2 matches at 12 bases. V lost 3 bases, J lost 4 bases, and 3 bases stayed unmatched. Germline V gene data show CDR1 as LNHDA and CDR2 as SQIVND (reference sequence). The CDR3 covers 15 residues. The CDR3 DNA is TGTGCCAGTAGTATGCTAGCGGGAGGGCCAGAGACCCAGTACTTC. This codes for CASSMLAGGPETQYF.

Here the CDR3 reads CSLVLAGDYNEQFF. The CDR3 DNA reads as TGCAGCCTCGTGCTAGCGGGAGATTACAATGAGCAGTTCTTC. The V call is TRBV29-1, the J call TRBJ2-1; 10 bases line up with TRBD2. The CDR3 extends over 14 amino acids. Per germline, CDR1 SQVTM and CDR2 ANQGSEA. Trimming removed 8 bases from V and 4 bases from J; junction bases left unmatched: 8.

This rearrangement joins TRBV7-2 to TRBJ1-2; D gene uncertain. CDR1 SGHTA and CDR2 FQGNSA come from the germline V gene. The length of the CDR3 is 15 residues. Deletions cut 5 bases from V and 4 bases from J, with 17 bases between. The CDR3 loop reads CASSPGERTRYGYTF. As DNA, the CDR3 is TGTGCCAGCAGCCCCGGGGAAAGGACTCGCTATGGCTACACCTTC.

DNA of the CDR3: TGTGCCAGCAGCCCGGACAGGGTTACTCGATCACCCCTCCACTTT. As protein: CASSPDRVTRSPLHF. The J gene is TRBJ1-6, the V gene TRBV7-2; 8 positions agree with TRBD1. The V gene's germline CDR1 is SGHTA and CDR2 FQGNSA. The CDR3 contains 15 residues. V was clipped by 5 bases and J by 10 bases; unmatched bases: 10.

V usage is TRBV4-3 and J usage is TRBJ1-5; D ambiguous. This CDR3 has 16 amino acids. Germline CDR1 and CDR2: LGHNA and YSLEER. V lost 8 bases to trimming and J lost 0 bases, with 17 bases between them. The CDR3 here is CASGNEASYSNQPQHF. DNA for the CDR3: TGCGCCAGCGGAAATGAGGCATCATATAGCAATCAGCCCCAGCATTTT.

Regarding this clone: Different DNA sequences within this sample yield the same CDR3. This rearrangement joins TRBV27 to TRBJ1-6; 7 positions match TRBD1. CDR1 and CDR2 (germline): MNHEY, SMNVEV (reference sequence). CDR3 size: 14 residues. V shed 6 bases, J shed 5 bases, and the junction held 4 bases outside the gene matches. The CDR3 nucleotides are TGTGCCAGCAGCCGGGACAGAGATAATTCACCCCTCCACTTT. It translates to CASSRDRDNSPLHF.

As for this clone: The DNA is omitted, as the CDR3 cannot be located on it reliably, and the CDR3 follows TCRdb's listing. The gene calls are TRBV6-2 or TRBV6-3 and TRBJ1-3. The CDR3 has 16 amino acids, counting both end residues. Per germline, CDR1 MNHEY and CDR2 SVGEGT. The CDR3 loop reads CASSSSSRGSGNTIYF.

The genes are TRBV5-1 and TRBJ2-7; weak D call: TRBD1 (6 bases). Germline V gene data show CDR1 as SGHRS and CDR2 as YFSETQ. Trimming took 7 bases from V and 4 from J, leaving 15 bases between them. The CDR3 is 13 residues long. DNA of the CDR3: TGCGCCAGCGCAGGAGGCAGGGGATACGAGCAGTACTTC. Encoded protein: CASAGGRGYEQYF. Complete variable domain (other parts from reference TRBV5-1 and TRBJ2-7): KAGVTQTPRYLIKTRGQQVTLSCSPISGHRSVSWYQQTPGQGLQFLFEYFSETQRNKGNFPGRFSGRQFSNSRSEMNVSTLELGDSALYLCASAGGRGYEQYFGPGTRLTVT.

This clone has a handful of counts. This chain links TRBV2 with TRBJ1-5; D is unresolved. CDR3 length: 14 amino acids. Germline CDR1 SNHLY, CDR2 FYNNEI. The germline V and J ends were trimmed by 3 bases and 0 bases, with 6 bases remaining between them. CDR3 residues: CASSDRDSNQPQHF. The CDR3 region has the DNA TGTGCCAGCAGTGATCGGGATAGCAATCAGCCCCAGCATTTT.

V is TRBV6-5 and J is TRBJ2-3, with TRBD1 matching over 9 bases. V gave up 6 bases and J gave up 3 bases; unmatched junction bases: 4. The CDR3 sequence is 14 residues long. Germline V lookup: CDR1 MNHEY, CDR2 SVGAGI. The CDR3 reads CASRGQGRTDTQYF. In DNA, the CDR3 is TGTGCCAGCAGGGGACAGGGTCGGACAGATACGCAGTATTTT.

The chain couples TRBV7-2 to TRBJ2-3; 8 bases are a match to TRBD1. Trimming removed 3 bases from V and 4 bases from J; junction bases left unmatched: 0. The CDR3 is 13 amino acids. Germline V gene lookup returns CDR1 SGHTA and CDR2 FQGNSA. The CDR3 spells CASSFRGPDTQYF. The DNA of the CDR3 is TGTGCCAGCAGCTTCAGGGGGCCAGATACGCAGTATTTT.

This chain connects TRBV18 to TRBJ2-7; D perhaps matches TRBD1 (6 bases). Germline CDR1 and CDR2: KGHSH and LQKENI. This CDR3 has 15 amino acids. V gave up 2 bases and J gave up 0 bases, with 11 bases separating them. The CDR3 sequence: CASSPARGFSYEQYF. The CDR3, as DNA: TGTGCCAGCTCACCAGCGAGGGGGTTCTCCTACGAGCAGTACTTC.

This clone was observed a handful of times. The rearrangement joins TRBV7-2 to TRBJ1-5; maybe TRBD1 (5 bases). The V gene lost 5 bases and the J gene lost 0 bases, with 8 bases spanning the gap. The germline gives CDR1 SGHTA, CDR2 FQGNSA. The CDR3 consists of 14 residues. In DNA, the CDR3 is TGTGCCAGCAGCCCTGACAGTAGCAATCAGCCCCAGCATTTT. Translating it yields CASSPDSSNQPQHF. Full variable domain (missing parts from reference TRBV7-2 and TRBJ1-5): GAGVSQSPSNKVTEKGKDVELRCDPISGHTALYWYRQSLGQGLEFLIYFQGNSAPDKSGLPSDRFSAERTGGSVSTLTIQRTQQEDSAVYLCASSPDSSNQPQHFGDGTRLSIL.

The J gene is TRBJ2-3, the V gene TRBV30; 8 bases align to TRBD2. With 0 bases clipped from V and 2 bases from J, the junction kept 4 bases outside the gene matches. Germline CDR1 GTSNPN, CDR2 SVGIG (reference sequence). The CDR3 sequence is 15 residues long. CDR3 DNA: TGTGCCTGGAGTGTGGCGGGGGGACCCACAGATACGCAGTATTTT. This codes for CAWSVAGGPTDTQYF.

The chain couples TRBV24-1 to TRBJ2-2; 11 bases are shared with TRBD1. V trimming: 0 bases; J trimming: 6 bases; junction bases outside the gene matches: 2. This CDR3 comprises 16 residues. Germline CDR1 is KGHDR and CDR2 is SFDVKD. CDR3 region: CATSDLGQGASGELFF. The CDR3 DNA reads TGTGCCACCAGTGATTTGGGACAGGGGGCCTCCGGGGAGCTGTTTTTT.

The chain combines TRBV5-4 with TRBJ2-5; TRBD2 might be the D (6 bases). Germline CDR1 is SGHNT and CDR2 is YYREEE (reference sequence). The CDR3 spans 15 residues. V lost 0 bases and J 5 bases, leaving 14 bases between the germline ends. The CDR3 protein is CASSLVRESGETQYF. CDR3 in DNA: TGTGCCAGCAGCTTGGTTCGGGAGTCGGGGGAGACCCAGTACTTC.

This clone occurred once. The rearrangement joins TRBV2 to TRBJ2-1; D gene unclear. Trimming stripped 5 bases from V and 9 bases from J, with 14 bases between. The CDR3 is made up of 13 amino acids. Per germline, CDR1 SNHLY and CDR2 FYNNEI. The CDR3 nucleotides read TGTGCCAGCAGTAAAGAAAGAAGTAGTGAGCAGTTCTTC. Residues: CASSKERSSEQFF.

The chain couples TRBV6-5 to TRBJ1-6; D might be TRBD1 (6 bases). The CDR3 covers 14 residues. V was clipped by 2 bases and J by 11 bases, with 13 bases between them. The germline V gene has CDR1 MNHEY and CDR2 SVGAGI. Here the CDR3 DNA reads TGTGCCAGCAGTTACCGAACAGGGACGGCACCCCTCCACTTT. It specifies CASSYRTGTAPLHF.

The rearrangement uses TRBV5-4 and TRBJ2-5, with 8 nucleotides matching TRBD2. The trim removed 3 bases at V and 5 bases at J, leaving 9 bases unmatched. This CDR3 spans 15 amino acids. CDR1 is SGHNT and CDR2 is YYREEE in the germline V gene (reference sequence). CDR3: CASSSSGTRGETQYF. DNA of the CDR3: TGTGCCAGCAGCTCATCGGGGACTAGAGGGGAGACCCAGTACTTC.

This chain joins TRBV27 and TRBJ2-4; possible D gene TRBD2, 5 bases. The CDR3 extends over 16 amino acids. CDR1 and CDR2 from the germline V gene are MNHEY and SMNVEV (reference sequence). V lost 5 bases to trimming and J lost 0 bases, with 14 bases between them. CDR3 loop: CASSPSPGIAKNIQYF. CDR3 DNA sequence: TGTGCCAGCAGTCCAAGCCCGGGGATAGCCAAAAACATTCAGTACTTC.

The rearrangement joins TRBV19 to TRBJ1-1; 9 nucleotides agree with TRBD1. CDR1 and CDR2 from the germline V gene are LNHDA and SQIVND (reference sequence). The CDR3 has 16 amino acids. The junction had 6 bases not matched to a gene; V was cut back by 3 bases and J by 1 base. DNA for the CDR3: TGTGCCAGTAGTATCCCCCCGGGACAGGGGAACACTGAAGCTTTCTTT. Protein: CASSIPPGQGNTEAFF.